The 14 T cell receptor beta chains below come from one sample, sequenced in a study of early T cells in non-severe SARS-CoV-2 infection. TCRdb independently ran MiXCR on the 5' RACE reads; one entry per CDR3 protein. Here the sample spans approximately 46,000 distinct CDR3 sequences, about a quarter being singletons. The sequencing here drew on whole blood, taken at baseline. These receptor sequences come from an adult who was a healthcare worker with PCR-confirmed SARS-CoV-2 infection or an uninfected control (not recorded which).

V usage is TRBV2 and J usage is TRBJ1-2; D gene ambiguous. Germline-derived CDR1 and CDR2 are SNHLY and FYNNEI. Trimming stripped 2 bases from V and 2 bases from J, with 6 bases between. CDR3 length: 13 residues. CDR3 residues: CASSELLNYGYTF. CDR3 bases: TGTGCCAGCAGTGAATTATTGAACTATGGCTACACCTTC.

This clonotype was found a few times. The CDR3 protein is CASSARSNQPQHF. The CDR3 nucleotides are TGTGCCAGCAGTGCCAGGAGCAATCAGCCCCAGCATTTT. The chain employs TRBV27 and TRBJ1-5, with unresolved D. Germline CDR1 is MNHEY and CDR2 is SMNVEV (reference sequence). The CDR3 totals 13 residues. The V and J ends lost 5 bases and 1 base respectively, with 6 bases between them.

This clonotype was observed a handful of times. This chain uses TRBV7-2 with TRBJ2-7; D is uncertain. Germline CDR1 SGHTA, CDR2 FQGNSA. The CDR3 loop spans 13 amino acids. The V end lost 5 bases, the J end lost 3 bases, and 11 bases lay between the germline ends. The CDR3 DNA sequence: TGTGCCAGCAGCCCCGGGTTAAACTACGAGCAGTACTTC. Translation: CASSPGLNYEQYF. The full variable domain, rest sourced from reference TRBV7-2 and TRBJ2-7, is GAGVSQSPSNKVTEKGKDVELRCDPISGHTALYWYRQSLGQGLEFLIYFQGNSAPDKSGLPSDRFSAERTGGSVSTLTIQRTQQEDSAVYLCASSPGLNYEQYFGPGTRLTVT.

This clonotype was seen a handful of times. This chain uses TRBV5-5 with TRBJ2-1, with 8 bases matching TRBD2. Germline CDR1 is SGHKS and CDR2 is YYEKEE (reference sequence). This CDR3 has 16 residues. V shed 1 base and J 7 bases; nucleotides not matched to a gene: 10. This CDR3 reads CASSLSAGAGANEQFF. CDR3 nucleotides: TGTGCCAGCAGCTTGTCAGCGGGGGCCGGGGCGAATGAGCAGTTCTTC.

This clonotype was observed many times. The rearrangement links TRBV11-2 to TRBJ2-1; D not resolved. The germline gives CDR1 SGHAT, CDR2 FQNNGV. The V and J ends lost 5 bases and 1 base respectively, with 12 bases between them. CDR3 length: 15 residues. The CDR3 reads CASSPEVSSYNEQFF. CDR3 sequence (DNA): TGTGCCAGCAGCCCCGAAGTCTCTTCCTACAATGAGCAGTTCTTC.

This clonotype has just a few counts. The chain has TRBV10-1 and TRBJ2-7, with 9 bases lining up with TRBD1. Trimming removed 4 bases from V and 6 bases from J; junction bases left unmatched: 7. Germline-derived CDR1 and CDR2 are WNHNN and SYGVQD (reference sequence). CDR3 length: 14 amino acids. The chain's CDR3 is CASSALGQGGEQYF. In nucleotides, the CDR3 is TGCGCCAGCAGTGCCTTGGGACAGGGAGGCGAGCAGTACTTC.

This clonotype came up a few times. The CDR3 DNA is TGTGCCGTGACTCCTGGCTCCTATAATTCACCCCTCCACTTT. Its protein is CAVTPGSYNSPLHF. This chain links TRBV10-3 with TRBJ1-6, with D hard to call. The CDR3 loop spans 14 amino acids. The germline V and J ends were trimmed by 11 bases and 0 bases, with 11 bases remaining between them. Germline loops: CDR1 ENHRY, CDR2 SYGVKD.

The chain joins TRBV11-2 to TRBJ1-1, with TRBD1 matching over 7 bases. Unmatched junction bases numbered 4, after V lost 5 bases and J lost 4 bases. CDR3 size: 13 residues. Germline V gene data show CDR1 as SGHAT and CDR2 as FQNNGV. In DNA, the CDR3 is TGTGCCAGCAGCAGGGGGCTGGCCACTGAAGCTTTCTTT. Protein sequence: CASSRGLATEAFF.

The V gene is TRBV11-2, the J gene TRBJ2-1; a possible D gene is TRBD1 (5 bases). The CDR3 extends over 15 amino acids. Deletions cut 5 bases from V and 0 bases from J, with 11 bases between. CDR1 is SGHAT and CDR2 is FQNNGV in the germline V gene. CDR3 sequence (DNA): TGTGCCAGCAGCCTCGACAGAAGCTCCTACAATGAGCAGTTCTTC. Residues: CASSLDRSSYNEQFF.

This chain links TRBV6-2 or TRBV6-3 with TRBJ2-5; 8 bases line up with TRBD2. V dropped 8 bases and J dropped 2; count of bases not matched to a gene: 7. CDR3 length equals 14 residues. CDR1 and CDR2 from the germline V gene are MNHEY and SVGEGT. The CDR3 DNA reads as TGTGCCAGCTGGGAGCGGGGGCGTCAAGAGACCCAGTACTTC. It yields the protein CASWERGRQETQYF.

This clonotype was seen more than once but under ten times. The CDR3 DNA reads as TGTGCCAGCAACACAGGGGGCGGTGGAAACACCATATATTTT. As protein: CASNTGGGGNTIYF. This chain links TRBV2 with TRBJ1-3, with 9 bases that match TRBD1. In germline, CDR1 is SNHLY, CDR2 FYNNEI. J was trimmed by 3 bases and V by 7 bases; bases with no gene match: 4. The CDR3 has 14 amino acids.

In the case of this clonotype: In this CDR3 the conserved last residue, phenylalanine or tryptophan, is missing, so a read error is likely. Because the CDR3's place on the DNA is in doubt, the DNA is left out and the CDR3 is given as listed by TCRdb. The chain carries TRBV7-9 and TRBJ2-1; the table's D call TRBD2 went unverified against the DNA. The germline V gene has CDR1 SEHNR and CDR2 FQNEAQ (reference sequence). Both ends counted, the CDR3 spans 13 residues. The CDR3 spells CASSLATSGGPDV.

This rearrangement joins TRBV27 to TRBJ2-7; 10 positions agree with TRBD2. V gave up 7 bases and J gave up 3 bases; unmatched junction bases: 12. The length of the CDR3 is 16 residues. From germline, CDR1 is MNHEY and CDR2 SMNVEV (reference sequence). The CDR3 nucleotides read TGTGCCAGCACCTCGCTCGTAGCGGGGGGCCTCTACGAGCAGTACTTC. Residues: CASTSLVAGGLYEQYF.

This clonotype was seen more than once but under ten times. This chain links TRBV7-3 with TRBJ1-2; the D is unclear. V lost 5 bases and J lost 5, with 15 bases in between. The CDR3 consists of 14 residues. The germline gives CDR1 SGHTA, CDR2 FQGTGA. CDR3 region: CASSIRPASYGYTF. The CDR3 nucleotides read TGTGCCAGCAGCATAAGACCCGCAAGTTATGGCTACACCTTC.